The source of this T cell receptor beta chain is a study of T cell repertoires in cytomegalovirus infection (dated by TCRdb to the late 2010s). As for the study more broadly: Donor HLA type was relevant to the analysis, as public TCR beta signatures indicated carriage of CMV infection together with the matching HLA type. The paper's findings and limits, for the study overall: In both this cohort and an independent cohort of 352 donors, the cumulative frequency of public TCR beta family members distinguished carriers of CMV infection plus the relevant HLA type. The ex vivo response was dominated by HLA-C-restricted CMV-specific TCR beta clonotypes, which also provided the single most frequent clonotype in two of eight donors.

The sequencer listed for this sample is Illumina HiSeq 1500. TCRdb applied fastp at Q25 and MiXCR to the public reads, then kept only in-frame beta chains. Every CDR3 protein is listed once, alongside the most common genes and DNA of its rows. The sample has around 210,000 distinct CDR3 sequences on record, about 5.9% of them singletons. The leading ten clones occupy 5.5% to 8% of the sample. This clonotype has ten or more counts. No antigen is known for it. No base quality information exists; no much larger clone differs at one position. The germline V gene (reference sequence) supplies CDR1 DFQATT and CDR2 SNEGSKA. From the cysteine up to the phenylalanine, the CDR3 has a length of 15 residues. Left in the record is the CDR3 DNA by itself, 45 bases read in frame from the first base. At the junction V is shortened by 3 bases and J by 4 bases, with 16 bases in between.

The receptor comes from a human donor in good health (CMV status not recorded). Some clones in this sample may be carry-over from other donors' samples. The sample was PBMCs. The receptor chain draws on TRBV20-1 and TRBJ1-5; TRBD1 might be the D gene, on 6 matching bases. The CDR3 in this case is CSASQPDRKNQPQHF. The DNA sequence is given as TGCAGTGCTAGCCAACCGGACAGAAAAAATCAGCCCCAGCATTTT.